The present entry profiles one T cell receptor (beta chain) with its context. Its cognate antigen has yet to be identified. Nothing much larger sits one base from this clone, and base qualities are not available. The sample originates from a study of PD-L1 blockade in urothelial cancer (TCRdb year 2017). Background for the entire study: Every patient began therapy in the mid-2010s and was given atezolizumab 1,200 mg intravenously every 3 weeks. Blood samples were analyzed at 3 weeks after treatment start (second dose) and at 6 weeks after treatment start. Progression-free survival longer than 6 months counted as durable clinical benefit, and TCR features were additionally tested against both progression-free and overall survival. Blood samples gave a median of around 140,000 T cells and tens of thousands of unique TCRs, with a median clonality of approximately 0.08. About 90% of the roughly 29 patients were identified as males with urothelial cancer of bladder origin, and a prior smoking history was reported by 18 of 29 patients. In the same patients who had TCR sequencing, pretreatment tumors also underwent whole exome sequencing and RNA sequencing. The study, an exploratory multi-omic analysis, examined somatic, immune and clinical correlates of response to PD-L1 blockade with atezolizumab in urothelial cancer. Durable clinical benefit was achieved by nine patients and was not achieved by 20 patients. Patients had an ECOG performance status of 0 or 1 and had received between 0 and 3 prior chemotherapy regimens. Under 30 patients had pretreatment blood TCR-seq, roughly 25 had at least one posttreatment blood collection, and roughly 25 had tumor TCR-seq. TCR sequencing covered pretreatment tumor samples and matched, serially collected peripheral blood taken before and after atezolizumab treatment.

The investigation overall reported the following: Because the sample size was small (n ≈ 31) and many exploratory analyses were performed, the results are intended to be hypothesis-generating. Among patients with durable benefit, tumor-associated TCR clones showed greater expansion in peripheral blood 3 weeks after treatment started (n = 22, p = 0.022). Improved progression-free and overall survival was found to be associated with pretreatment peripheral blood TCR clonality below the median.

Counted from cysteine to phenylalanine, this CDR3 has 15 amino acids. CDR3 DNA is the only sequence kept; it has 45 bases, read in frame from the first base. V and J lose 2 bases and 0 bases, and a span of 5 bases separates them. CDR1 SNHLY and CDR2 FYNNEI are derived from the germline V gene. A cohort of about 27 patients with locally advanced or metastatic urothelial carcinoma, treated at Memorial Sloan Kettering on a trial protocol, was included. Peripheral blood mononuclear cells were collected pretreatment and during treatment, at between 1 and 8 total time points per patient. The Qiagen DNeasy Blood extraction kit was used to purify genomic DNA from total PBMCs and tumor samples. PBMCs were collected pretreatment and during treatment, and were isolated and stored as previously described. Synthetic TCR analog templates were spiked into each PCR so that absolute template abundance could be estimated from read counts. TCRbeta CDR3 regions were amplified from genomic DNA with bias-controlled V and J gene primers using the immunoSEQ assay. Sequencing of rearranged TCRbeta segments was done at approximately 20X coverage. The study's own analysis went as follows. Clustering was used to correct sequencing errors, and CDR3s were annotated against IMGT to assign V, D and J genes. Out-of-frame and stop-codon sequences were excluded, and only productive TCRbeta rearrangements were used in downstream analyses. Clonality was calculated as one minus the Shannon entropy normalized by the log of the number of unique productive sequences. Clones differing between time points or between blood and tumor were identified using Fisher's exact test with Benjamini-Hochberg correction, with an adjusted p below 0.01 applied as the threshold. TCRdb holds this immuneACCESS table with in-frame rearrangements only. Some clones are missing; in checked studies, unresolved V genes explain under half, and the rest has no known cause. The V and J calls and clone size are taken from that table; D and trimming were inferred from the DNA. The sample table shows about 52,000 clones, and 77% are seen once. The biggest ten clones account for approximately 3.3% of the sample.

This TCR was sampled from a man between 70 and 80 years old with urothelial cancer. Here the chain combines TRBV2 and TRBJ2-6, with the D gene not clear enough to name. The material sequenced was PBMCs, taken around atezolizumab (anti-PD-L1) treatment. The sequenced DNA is TGTGCCAGCAGTGAACGGGTCTCTGGGGCCAACGTCCTGACTTTC. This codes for CASSERVSGANVLTF.